This T cell receptor beta chain appears in the sequencing data of a study of T cell responses to AZD1222 COVID-19 vaccine. The study's findings and limits: Vaccine-related CD4 TCRs covered spike, predominating at 160-218 and 743-854. Clonal diversity may have been underestimated, and the donors were mostly white British, with more females than males.

V lost 7 bases, J lost 2 bases, and 2 bases stayed unmatched. Germline CDR1 and CDR2: MDHEN and SYDVKM. The CDR3 sequence is 13 residues long. To note about this clone: Its antigen remains unidentified.

Generated by immunoSEQ multiplex PCR, the TCRdb table keeps only in-frame clones and is missing some. This sample has 85,000 to 100,000 clones, with around 94% found just once. The receptor comes from an adult in good health. V and J are TRBV28 and TRBJ2-7; 10 nucleotides match TRBD2. This sample comprised peripheral blood, obtained on day 0 of AZD1222 vaccination. The CDR3 loop reads CASTGLAAYEQYF. DNA of the CDR3: TGTGCCAGCACCGGACTAGCGGCCTACGAGCAGTACTTC.